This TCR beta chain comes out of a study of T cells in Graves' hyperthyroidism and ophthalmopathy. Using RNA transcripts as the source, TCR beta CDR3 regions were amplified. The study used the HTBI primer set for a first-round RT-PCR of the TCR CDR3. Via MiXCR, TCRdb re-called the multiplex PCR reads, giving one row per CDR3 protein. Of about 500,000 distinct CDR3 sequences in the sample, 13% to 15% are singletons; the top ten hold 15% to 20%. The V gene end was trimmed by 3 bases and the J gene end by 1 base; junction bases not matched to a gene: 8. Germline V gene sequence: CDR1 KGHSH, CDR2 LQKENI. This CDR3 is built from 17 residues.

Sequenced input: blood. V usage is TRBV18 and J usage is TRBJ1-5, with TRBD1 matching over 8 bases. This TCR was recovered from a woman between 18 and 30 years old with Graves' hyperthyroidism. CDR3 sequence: CASSPSTGAGSNQPQHF. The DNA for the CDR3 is TGTGCCAGCTCACCTTCGACAGGGGCGGGAAGCAATCAGCCCCAGCATTTT. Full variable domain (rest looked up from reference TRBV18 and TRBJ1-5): NAGVMQNPRHLVRRRGQEARLRCSPMKGHSHVYWYRQLPEEGLKFMVYLQKENIIDESGMPKERFSAEFPKEGPSILRIQQVVRGDSAAYFCASSPSTGAGSNQPQHFGDGTRLSIL.